This T cell receptor (beta chain) was captured by sequencing in a study of blood T cell repertoires in COVID-19. Study-wide background: The study drew acute and convalescent COVID-19 samples from the United States, Italy and Spain.

The germline V gene encodes CDR1 MRHNA and CDR2 SNTAGT. V trimming: 8 bases; J trimming: 5 bases; junction bases outside the gene matches: 16. This CDR3 has 16 residues. Source study methods: Estimation of nucleated cell counts was performed using reference gene primer amplification. Here immunoSEQ multiplex PCR was the method, and the copy in TCRdb shows in-frame clones only, minus some. V and J calls and clone size follow that table, whereas D and trimming were derived from the DNA. The sample comprises about 75,000 clones, 90% of which are singletons, and around 2.6% rests with the top ten. The rearrangement joins TRBV6-4 to TRBJ2-3, with TRBD1 matching over 7 bases. This clonotype was sampled from a human donor in a cohort sampled during active COVID-19. Source material: peripheral blood. The CDR3 DNA reads TGTGCCAGCTATAAGAGAAGACAGGGAGCAGGAGATACGCAGTATTTT. Its protein product is CASYKRRQGAGDTQYF.